The 8 T cell receptor beta chains reported below all come from one sample, sequenced in a study of CD8 T cells in Susac syndrome. Reverse transcription of roughly 0.5 to 1 ug RNA was carried out with random hexamers. TCRdb ran MiXCR on the immunoSEQ multiplex PCR reads and lists one entry per CDR3 protein. The data show about 210,000 distinct CDR3 sequences, 85% to 95% seen once. The sequenced material came from CD4+ T cells from PBMCs. All receptors come from a human donor in good health.

The V and J genes are TRBV30 and TRBJ2-1; D remains ambiguous. V lost 2 bases, J lost 8 bases, and 10 bases lay in between. The length of the CDR3 is 12 residues. The germline CDR1 and CDR2 sequences are GTSNPN and SVGIG (reference sequence). CDR3 loop: CAWSSVGDEQFF. CDR3 sequence (DNA): TGTGCCTGGAGTAGCGTAGGAGATGAGCAGTTCTTC.

The chain recombines TRBV29-1 with TRBJ1-1; D remains ambiguous. Between the trimmed V and J ends, which lost 7 bases and 5 bases, there was a span of 11 bases. This CDR3 region has 11 residues. The germline V gene encodes CDR1 SQVTM and CDR2 ANQGSEA. DNA for the CDR3: TGCAGCGGCTCTTGGGGAACTGAAGCTTTCTTT. It encodes CSGSWGTEAFF.

This clonotype has just one count. At one end, the junction sequence differs from germline, possibly due to a read error. The genes are TRBV20-1 and TRBJ2-1, with 8 bases matching TRBD1. Germline V gene sequence: CDR1 DFQATT, CDR2 SNEGSKA (reference sequence). The CDR3 is made up of 13 amino acids. The CDR3 DNA sequence: TGCAGTGCTCCGACAGGGGCCTATAATGAGCAGTTCTTC. Its protein is CSAPTGAYNEQFF.

The chain joins TRBV7-3 to TRBJ2-1; 7 bases are a match to TRBD2. Trimming cost V 5 bases and J 0 bases; bases outside gene matches: 7. The V gene's germline CDR1 is SGHTA and CDR2 FQGTGA. This CDR3 spans 16 amino acids. DNA for the CDR3: TGTGCCAGCAGCCCCACTAGCGACCACTCCTACAATGAGCAGTTCTTC. Its protein is CASSPTSDHSYNEQFF. The whole variable domain, filled in from reference TRBV7-3 and TRBJ2-1, reads GAGVSQTPSNKVTEKGKYVELRCDPISGHTALYWYRQSLGQGPEFLIYFQGTGAADDSGLPNDRFFAVRPEGSVSTLKIQRTERGDSAVYLCASSPTSDHSYNEQFFGPGTRLTVL.

V gene TRBV9 combines with J gene TRBJ1-2; D unresolved. This CDR3 comprises 13 residues. CDR1 is SGDLS, CDR2 YYNGEE, per germline. V was cut by 1 base and J by 8 bases, with 12 bases left in between. CDR3 DNA sequence: TGTGCCAGCAGCGTAAACAGAGGACGGGGCTACACCTTC. Residues: CASSVNRGRGYTF.

The chain joins TRBV4-3 to TRBJ1-5; D remains unclear. With 0 bases removed from V and 11 bases from J, the gap between germline ends came to 11 bases. This CDR3 is 13 amino acids long. CDR1 is LGHNA and CDR2 is YSLEER in the germline V gene. This CDR3 is CASSQDRRAAQHF. CDR3 nucleotide sequence: TGCGCCAGCAGCCAAGATAGGCGGGCAGCCCAGCATTTT.

This rearrangement joins TRBV29-1 to TRBJ2-7; TRBD1 matches at 7 bases. The V gene's germline CDR1 is SQVTM and CDR2 ANQGSEA. This CDR3 region has 13 residues. Losses at the gene ends were 4 bases for V and 5 bases for J; bases not matched to a gene: 8. CDR3 DNA: TGCAGCGTTGGGAAGACAGGGTACGACGAGCAGTACTTC. It specifies CSVGKTGYDEQYF.

The chain combines TRBV29-1 with TRBJ1-6, with D possibly matching TRBD1 (5 bases). The germline V gene has CDR1 SQVTM and CDR2 ANQGSEA. V gave up 3 bases and J gave up 10 bases, with 13 bases separating them. This CDR3 is built from 13 residues. CDR3 in amino acids: CSVEVGVNSPLHF. The CDR3 bases are TGCAGCGTTGAGGTAGGGGTAAACTCACCCCTCCACTTT.